This entry lists 24 T cell receptor beta chains sequenced from one sample in a study of CD8 T cells in ankylosing spondylitis. Regarding the study as a whole: Several highly homologous variants made up a TCR beta motif, and this motif appeared characteristic of ankylosing spondylitis blood.

MiXCR, run by TCRdb on the 5' RACE reads, gives a single entry per CDR3 protein. Of about 330,000 distinct CDR3 sequences in the sample, 8% were seen once. Antigens for these TCRs are unknown. The sequenced sample was blood, either unsorted or a sorted T cell fraction (not recorded which). The source is a male donor with ankylosing spondylitis.

The genes are TRBV5-1 and TRBJ2-3, with 7 bases fitting TRBD1. Germline CDR1 is SGHRS and CDR2 is YFSETQ. The CDR3 runs to 16 residues. V lost 4 bases to trimming and J lost 1 base; unmatched junction nucleotides: 9. Here the CDR3 reads CASSLLQGRGTDTQYF. The CDR3 DNA follows: TGCGCCAGCAGCCTCTTACAGGGGCGAGGCACAGATACGCAGTATTTT.

The V call is TRBV30, the J call TRBJ2-1; D is possibly TRBD2 (5 bases). The CDR3 runs 15 residues. V lost 4 bases, J lost 9 bases, and 22 bases lay in between. Germline CDR1 reads GTSNPN; CDR2 reads SVGIG (reference sequence). The CDR3 loop is CAWIEAVGSAGEQFF. In DNA, the CDR3 is TGTGCCTGGATTGAGGCCGTGGGATCGGCGGGTGAGCAGTTCTTC.

Only a few counts were recorded for this clonotype. The rearrangement uses TRBV27 and TRBJ2-7; D perhaps matches TRBD2 (7 bases). The V gene lost 5 bases and the J gene lost 4 bases, with 15 bases spanning the gap. CDR3 length: 14 residues. Germline CDR1 reads MNHEY; CDR2 reads SMNVEV (reference sequence). The CDR3 nucleotides read TGTGCCAGCAGTATTATAGGGGGACTATACGAGCAGTACTTC. Protein: CASSIIGGLYEQYF.

This clonotype came up a few times. The rearrangement uses TRBV5-1 and TRBJ2-7; TRBD2 matches 9 bases. J gave up 2 bases and V 1 base, and 4 bases lay outside the gene matches. Germline V lookup: CDR1 SGHRS, CDR2 YFSETQ. The CDR3 runs 15 residues. The CDR3 here is CASSLFLAGPYEQYF. DNA for the CDR3: TGCGCCAGCAGCTTGTTCCTAGCGGGACCCTACGAGCAGTACTTC. The variable domain in full, with the rest retrieved from reference TRBV5-1 and TRBJ2-7, is KAGVTQTPRYLIKTRGQQVTLSCSPISGHRSVSWYQQTPGQGLQFLFEYFSETQRNKGNFPGRFSGRQFSNSRSEMNVSTLELGDSALYLCASSLFLAGPYEQYFGPGTRLTVT.

This clonotype was observed a few times. The CDR3 protein is CASSPGQNYYEQYF. For the CDR3, the DNA is TGTGCCAGCAGCCCGGGACAGAATTACTACGAGCAGTACTTC. This chain links TRBV7-7 with TRBJ2-7, with 7 bases matching TRBD1. Germline CDR1 is SSHAT and CDR2 is FNYEAQ (reference sequence). Trimming took 5 bases from V and 3 from J; bases not matched to a gene: 7. The CDR3 is 14 amino acids.

This clonotype turned up a few times. The genes are TRBV5-5 and TRBJ2-3; tentatively, D is TRBD1 (6 bases). Germline CDR1 and CDR2: SGHKS and YYEKEE (reference sequence). The CDR3 sequence is 14 residues long. Trimming took off 3 bases at V and 6 bases at J, with 14 bases between the two ends. The chain's CDR3 is CASSWTDPRDTQYF. Written as DNA, the CDR3 is TGTGCCAGCAGCTGGACAGACCCCAGGGATACGCAGTATTTT.

This clonotype was recorded many times. The chain recombines TRBV20-1 with TRBJ2-5, with D possibly matching TRBD2 (5 bases). Germline V lookup: CDR1 DFQATT, CDR2 SNEGSKA (reference sequence). This CDR3 is 14 amino acids long. The V and J ends lost 0 bases and 2 bases respectively, with 10 bases between them. The CDR3 loop reads CSARDGRVQETQYF. The CDR3 DNA is TGCAGTGCTAGAGATGGGCGGGTACAAGAGACCCAGTACTTC.

This clonotype was seen only a few times. V usage is TRBV7-9 and J usage is TRBJ2-7, with D perhaps matching TRBD2 (6 bases). The CDR3 totals 15 residues. CDR1 is SEHNR, CDR2 FQNEAQ, per germline (reference sequence). V lost 5 bases to trimming and J lost 3 bases, with 17 bases between them. CDR3 residues: CASSGLRGLYYEQYF. DNA for the CDR3: TGTGCCAGCAGCGGACTACGGGGTCTCTACTACGAGCAGTACTTC.

This clonotype came up a few times. V and J are TRBV20-1 and TRBJ2-1, with 10 positions matching TRBD2. CDR3 size: 14 residues. Germline loops: CDR1 DFQATT, CDR2 SNEGSKA (reference sequence). With V trimmed by 5 bases and J by 9 bases, 10 bases remained unmatched. CDR3 nucleotide sequence: TGCAGTGCTGCGATGACTAGCGGGTTTGGTGAGCAGTTCTTC. Its protein product is CSAAMTSGFGEQFF.

This clonotype was recorded a few times. This rearrangement joins TRBV29-1 to TRBJ2-1; 7 positions match TRBD2. Germline loops: CDR1 SQVTM, CDR2 ANQGSEA. V lost 8 bases to trimming and J lost 5 bases; unmatched junction nucleotides: 9. The CDR3 is 13 residues long. CDR3 loop: CSTGVLADNEQFF. DNA for the CDR3: TGCAGCACCGGGGTGCTAGCGGACAATGAGCAGTTCTTC.

Ten or more counts support this clonotype. V gene TRBV7-9 combines with J gene TRBJ1-2, with a possible D match to TRBD1 (5 bases). Germline-derived CDR1 and CDR2 are SEHNR and FQNEAQ (reference sequence). The germline V and J ends were trimmed by 3 bases and 0 bases, with 11 bases remaining between them. The CDR3 consists of 15 residues. CDR3 amino acids: CASSFTGTANYGYTF. The DNA for the CDR3 is TGTGCCAGCAGCTTTACCGGGACGGCTAACTATGGCTACACCTTC.

This clonotype was seen only a few times. The J gene is TRBJ2-5, the V gene TRBV20-1, with 7 bases matching TRBD1. The V segment lost 5 bases and the J segment 5 bases; nucleotides outside the gene matches: 8. The CDR3 is made up of 13 amino acids. Germline CDR1 reads DFQATT; CDR2 reads SNEGSKA (reference sequence). CDR3 in amino acids: CSAGRQGVETQYF. The CDR3 DNA reads as TGCAGTGCTGGGAGACAGGGCGTGGAGACCCAGTACTTC.

This sequence joins TRBV28 and TRBJ2-1; D perhaps matches TRBD2 (6 bases). Germline V lookup: CDR1 MDHEN, CDR2 SYDVKM. Trimming took 7 bases from V and 6 from J, leaving 16 bases between them. The CDR3 loop spans 14 amino acids. CDR3 in DNA: TGTGCCAGCACATCCGGGAGATGGGGCAATGAGCAGTTCTTC. Encoded protein: CASTSGRWGNEQFF. The full variable domain, in which reference TRBV28 and TRBJ2-1 provide the parts outside the CDR3, is DVKVTQSSRYLVKRTGEKVFLECVQDMDHENMFWYRQDPGLGLRLIYFSYDVKMKEKGDIPEGYSVSREKKERFSLILESASTNQTSMYLCASTSGRWGNEQFFGPGTRLTVL.

V gene TRBV7-2 combines with J gene TRBJ2-5; D is undetermined. Trimming shortened V by 1 base and J by 4 bases, and 13 bases separated the two germline ends. Per germline, CDR1 SGHTA and CDR2 FQGNSA. This CDR3 comprises 15 residues. CDR3 region: CASSLVRGFTETQYF. CDR3 coding DNA: TGTGCCAGCAGCTTAGTTCGAGGCTTCACAGAGACCCAGTACTTC.

Ten or more counts support this clonotype. The J gene is TRBJ2-7, the V gene TRBV20-1; weak D call: TRBD2 (6 bases). This CDR3 spans 14 amino acids. The germline V gene has CDR1 DFQATT and CDR2 SNEGSKA (reference sequence). V dropped 0 bases and J dropped 6 bases, with 15 bases sitting between them. The CDR3 DNA follows: TGCAGTGCTAGAGATCTAGCAGGAGGGCTCGAGCAGTACTTC. Translation gives CSARDLAGGLEQYF.

This clonotype turned up a few times. The V gene is TRBV5-1, the J gene TRBJ2-7; no clear D gene. This CDR3 contains 13 residues. Per germline, CDR1 SGHRS and CDR2 YFSETQ. Trimming left V 0 bases short and J 3 bases short, with 7 bases between. CDR3 nucleotide sequence: TGCGCCAGCAGCTTGGGTGGGGACTACGAGCAGTACTTC. Its protein is CASSLGGDYEQYF.

This clonotype was seen a few times. The chain employs TRBV12-3 or TRBV12-4 and TRBJ1-6; D not resolved. The CDR3 runs 14 residues. The V and J ends lost 5 bases and 6 bases respectively, with 11 bases between them. The CDR3 sequence: CASSPRGGNSPLHF. CDR3 in DNA: TGTGCCAGCAGTCCCCGGGGAGGTAATTCACCCCTCCACTTT.

This clonotype was counted between two and nine times. The CDR3 DNA follows: TGTGCCAGCAGTTTAGGGCTAGCGGGGGGAAGCTCCTACGAGCAGTACTTC. Its translation: CASSLGLAGGSSYEQYF. V is TRBV6-5 and J is TRBJ2-7; 11 bases fit TRBD2. Germline V gene data show CDR1 as MNHEY and CDR2 as SVGAGI. V shed 4 bases and J 0 bases; nucleotides not matched to a gene: 8. This CDR3 region has 17 residues.

This clonotype was counted many times. The chain employs TRBV3-1 and TRBJ2-1, with D tentatively TRBD1 or TRBD2 (5 bases each). The CDR3 is 17 residues long. V gave up 0 bases and J gave up 0 bases, with 12 bases separating them. Germline assignment: CDR1 LGHDT and CDR2 YNNKEL (reference sequence). CDR3 DNA: TGTGCCAGCAGCCAAGAAGGGACCTGGAGCTCCTACAATGAGCAGTTCTTC. This translates into CASSQEGTWSSYNEQFF.

This clonotype showed up many times. The rearrangement joins TRBV6-5 to TRBJ2-2, with D possibly being TRBD1 (5 bases). Looked up from germline, CDR1 is MNHEY and CDR2 is SVGAGI. Trimming removed 4 bases from V and 2 bases from J, with 14 bases in between. CDR3 length: 16 residues. DNA of the CDR3: TGTGCCAGCAGTTTTAGGGGATTGGTTAACACCGGGGAGCTGTTTTTT. Amino acid sequence: CASSFRGLVNTGELFF.

This clonotype showed up many times. The CDR3 DNA sequence: TGTGCCAGCAGCGCGACAGGTCTGAACATTCAGTACTTC. Amino acid sequence: CASSATGLNIQYF. This chain connects TRBV9 to TRBJ2-4, with D maybe TRBD1 (6 bases). The V end was cut by 3 bases, the J end by 7 bases, with 11 bases between. This CDR3 has 13 amino acids. Germline CDR1 is SGDLS and CDR2 is YYNGEE. The whole variable domain, remainder taken from reference TRBV9 and TRBJ2-4, is DSGVTQTPKHLITATGQRVTLRCSPRSGDLSVYWYQQSLDQGLQFLIQYYNGEERAKGNILERFSAQQFPDLHSELNLSSLELGDSALYFCASSATGLNIQYFGAGTRLSVL.

This clonotype has ten or more counts. The chain recombines TRBV29-1 with TRBJ2-7; D not resolved. The CDR3 loop spans 12 amino acids. The germline V and J ends were trimmed by 7 bases and 5 bases, with 15 bases remaining between them. CDR1 and CDR2 from the germline V gene are SQVTM and ANQGSEA. Here the CDR3 reads CSAHSPRDEQYF. The CDR3 nucleotides read TGCAGCGCGCACAGCCCTCGGGACGAGCAGTACTTC.

This chain connects TRBV19 to TRBJ2-6, with TRBD1 identical over 9 bases. V was pared by 5 bases and J by 4 bases, with 6 bases of the junction left unmatched. The CDR3 has 16 amino acids. In germline, CDR1 is LNHDA, CDR2 SQIVND (reference sequence). As DNA, the CDR3 is TGTGCCAGTAGTTTACAGGGGGCGCTGGGGGCCAACGTCCTGACTTTC. It codes for CASSLQGALGANVLTF.

The chain combines TRBV3-1 with TRBJ1-1; the D gene is possibly TRBD1 (5 bases). In germline, CDR1 is LGHDT, CDR2 YNNKEL (reference sequence). V shed 3 bases and J shed 4 bases, with 9 bases lying between them. The CDR3 covers 13 residues. The CDR3 loop reads CASSQGGGTEAFF. The CDR3 DNA reads TGTGCCAGCAGCCAGGGGGGGGGCACTGAAGCTTTCTTT.